Described below is a single TCR beta chain sequence and its context. Its antigen is unknown. Sequence at one end of the junction differs from germline and may be a read error. Researchers ran the PCR with 60 Vbeta and 13 Jbeta primers. In the study's own analysis: Among the unique TCR beta chains that a later analysis counted, about 86 million in all, about 11 million were shared. Clones were sequenced by immunoSEQ multiplex PCR, and TCRdb holds only the in-frame ones, with some missing. V, J and clone size derive from that table, while D and trimming were established from the DNA sequence. This table holds 85,000 to 100,000 clones, about 85% found once. The data belong to a study of cytomegalovirus exposure and HLA in healthy donors. Regarding the study as a whole: In the analysis, some V segments, TRBV6-2 and TRBV6-3 included, were excluded as indistinguishable. What a later analysis reportedly showed was that an Asian-associated ancestry cluster had fewer N-insertions than the approximately 700-donor mean.

The CDR3 sequence is 14 residues long. Germline V CDR1 and CDR2: SGHVS, FQNEAQ. The donors were healthy bone marrow donors. Sequenced: PBMCs. The chain combines TRBV7-8 with TRBJ2-1; weak D call: TRBD1 (5 bases). This sequence originates from a girl aged 2 to 10 in good health and CMV-seropositive. The CDR3 is CASSLASPDNRRLF. The DNA of the CDR3 is TGTGCCAGCAGCTTAGCGTCGCCGGACAACCGCCGGCTCTTC.